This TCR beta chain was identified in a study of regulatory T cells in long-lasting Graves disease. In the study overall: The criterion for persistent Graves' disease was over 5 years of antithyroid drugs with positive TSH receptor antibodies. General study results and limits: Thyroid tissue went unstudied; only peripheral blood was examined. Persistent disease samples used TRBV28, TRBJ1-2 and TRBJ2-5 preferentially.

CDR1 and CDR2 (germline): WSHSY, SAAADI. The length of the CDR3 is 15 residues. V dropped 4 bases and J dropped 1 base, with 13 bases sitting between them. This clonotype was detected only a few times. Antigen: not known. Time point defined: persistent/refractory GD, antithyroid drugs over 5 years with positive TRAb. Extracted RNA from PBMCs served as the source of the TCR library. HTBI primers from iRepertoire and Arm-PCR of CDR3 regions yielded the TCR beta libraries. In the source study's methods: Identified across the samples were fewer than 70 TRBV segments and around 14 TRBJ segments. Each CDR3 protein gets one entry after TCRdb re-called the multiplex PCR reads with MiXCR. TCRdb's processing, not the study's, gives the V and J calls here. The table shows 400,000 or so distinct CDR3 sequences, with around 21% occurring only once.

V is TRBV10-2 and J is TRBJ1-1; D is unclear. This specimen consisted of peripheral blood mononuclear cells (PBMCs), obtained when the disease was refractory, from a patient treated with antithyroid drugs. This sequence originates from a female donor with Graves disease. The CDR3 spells CASSVSSVTNTEAFF. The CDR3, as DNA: TGCGCCAGCAGTGTCTCCAGTGTGACGAACACTGAAGCTTTCTTT.